One and the same sample provided the 8 T cell receptor beta chains below, sequenced in a study of early T cells in non-severe SARS-CoV-2 infection. MiXCR, run by TCRdb on the 5' RACE reads, gives a single entry per CDR3 protein. The sample consists of some 28,000 distinct CDR3 sequences, roughly 5.1% of them appearing once. The sequenced material came from whole blood. Receptors were obtained from an adult who was a healthcare worker with PCR-confirmed SARS-CoV-2 infection or an uninfected control (not recorded which).

This clonotype showed up many times. The gene calls are TRBV12-3 or TRBV12-4 and TRBJ1-5; no clear D gene. The CDR3 length is 14 residues. The V end lost 6 bases, the J end lost 0 bases, and 9 bases lay between the germline ends. The chain's CDR3 is CASSLGDSNQPQHF. CDR3 coding DNA: TGTGCCAGCAGCCTGGGAGATAGCAATCAGCCCCAGCATTTT.

This clonotype was observed at least ten times. CDR3 bases: TGCGCCAGCAGCCCCGACGGGGGGAAGTACGAGCAGTACTTC. This codes for CASSPDGGKYEQYF. V and J are TRBV5-1 and TRBJ2-7, with 7 bases lining up with TRBD2. Germline V gene sequence: CDR1 SGHRS, CDR2 YFSETQ. With V trimmed by 4 bases and J by 4 bases, 8 bases remained unmatched. The CDR3 is 14 amino acids.

In this sample, this clonotype turned up many times. The J gene is TRBJ1-1, the V gene TRBV28; TRBD1 is a possible D gene (5 bases). Trimming took off 3 bases at V and 14 bases at J, with 13 bases between the two ends. The CDR3 contains 11 residues. CDR1 and CDR2 (germline): MDHEN, SYDVKM. The CDR3 loop reads CASSFRDVAFF. The CDR3 DNA reads as TGTGCCAGCAGTTTCCGGGACGTGGCCTTCTTT.

This clonotype was observed at least ten times. This sequence joins TRBV11-2 and TRBJ2-1, with a possible D match to TRBD2 (6 bases). Germline lookup yields CDR1 SGHAT and CDR2 FQNNGV. The CDR3 sequence is 16 residues long. The V end was cut by 2 bases, the J end by 9 bases, with 20 bases between. Here the CDR3 reads CASSLSLALGQGEQFF. The CDR3 nucleotides are TGTGCCAGCAGCTTATCCCTAGCGTTAGGCCAGGGTGAGCAGTTCTTC.

The chain couples TRBV7-3 to TRBJ2-2; D is uncertain. V shed 6 bases and J shed 1 base, with 9 bases lying between them. CDR3 length: 14 residues. CDR1 is SGHTA and CDR2 is FQGTGA in the germline V gene. The CDR3 DNA sequence: TGTGCCAGCAGGGAATCGATGAACACCGGGGAGCTGTTTTTT. This codes for CASRESMNTGELFF.

The chain couples TRBV29-1 to TRBJ2-5; D remains unclear. The CDR3 contains 12 residues. V lost 0 bases to trimming and J lost 7 bases, with 9 bases between them. The germline V gene has CDR1 SQVTM and CDR2 ANQGSEA. CDR3 amino acids: CSVEDDKGTQYF. The DNA for the CDR3 is TGCAGCGTTGAAGATGACAAGGGGACCCAGTACTTC.

This clonotype has a count of ten or more. The gene calls are TRBV2 and TRBJ1-1; D is unresolved. Germline CDR1 reads SNHLY; CDR2 reads FYNNEI. The CDR3 runs to 12 residues. Between the trimmed V and J ends, which lost 7 bases and 4 bases, there was a span of 10 bases. CDR3 DNA sequence: TGTGCCAGCATGGGCAGGCCCACTGAAGCTTTCTTT. It codes for CASMGRPTEAFF. The full variable domain, with the rest looked up from reference TRBV2 and TRBJ1-1, is EPEVTQTPSHQVTQMGQEVILRCVPISNHLYFYWYRQILGQKVEFLVSFYNNEISEKSEIFDDQFSVERPDGSNFTLKIRSTKLEDSAMYFCASMGRPTEAFFGQGTRLTVV.

This clonotype has a count of ten or more. For the CDR3, the DNA is TGCGCCAGCCGGCAAGGGGGTAGCAATCAGCCCCAGCATTTT. Translated: CASRQGGSNQPQHF. The rearrangement links TRBV10-2 to TRBJ1-5; TRBD1 is a possible D gene (6 bases). From germline, CDR1 is WSHSY and CDR2 SAAADI. V was clipped by 8 bases and J by 0 bases, with 11 bases between them. The CDR3 spans 14 residues.